This paragraph reports one TCR beta chain. CDR3 length: 13 amino acids. Trimming cost V 8 bases and J 1 base, with 10 bases left between them. Germline V gene sequence: CDR1 SNHLY, CDR2 FYNNEI. Blood was sampled at baseline, cycle 4 day 1, and cycle 7 day 1. The data belong to a study of OX40 agonist ivuxolimab in advanced cancers. At the level of the study: Prior anti-PD-1, anti-PD-L1 or anti-CTLA-4 therapy did not bar entry, and more than 35% had some.

The table came from immunoSEQ multiplex PCR; TCRdb's copy has only in-frame clones and leaves some out. Seen here are approximately 60,000 clones, 93% observed once, and the top ten hold roughly 18%. The sample in question was CD4+ or CD8+ T cells sorted from blood, obtained in a trial of the OX40 agonist ivuxolimab. The chain combines TRBV2 with TRBJ2-3, with D unclear. This sequence was found in an adult with an advanced solid tumor such as melanoma, head and neck, liver or kidney cancer. CDR3 in DNA: TGTGCCAGCTTCATCGTGGGCACAGATACGCAGTATTTT. Its translation: CASFIVGTDTQYF. Variable domain in full (rest from reference TRBV2 and TRBJ2-3): EPEVTQTPSHQVTQMGQEVILRCVPISNHLYFYWYRQILGQKVEFLVSFYNNEISEKSEIFDDQFSVERPDGSNFTLKIRSTKLEDSAMYFCASFIVGTDTQYFGPGTRLTVL.